This T cell receptor (beta chain) was documented in a study of T cell changes during pregnancy in multiple sclerosis. The table came from immunoSEQ multiplex PCR; TCRdb's copy has only in-frame clones and leaves some out. Of about 54,000 clones in the sample, 75% to 95% were seen once. The material was peripheral blood, obtained after pregnancy. The sequence was obtained from a female donor in good health, enrolled as a control in a pregnancy study.

CDR3 loop: CASSVAGQSPLHF. Written as DNA, the CDR3 is TGTGCCAGCAGCGTAGCTGGACAGTCACCCCTCCACTTT. The chain is built from TRBV9 and TRBJ1-6; tentatively, D is TRBD1 (6 bases). Germline CDR1 SGDLS, CDR2 YYNGEE. Deletions cut 0 bases from V and 10 bases from J, with 8 bases between. The length of the CDR3 is 13 residues.